Below, 13 T cell receptor beta chains from the same sample are listed, as sequenced in a study of cytomegalovirus exposure and HLA in healthy donors. Primers included in the PCR were 60 Vbeta and 13 Jbeta primers. The table came from immunoSEQ multiplex PCR; TCRdb's copy has only in-frame clones and leaves some out. The sample contains about 160,000 clones, approximately 79% of which appear only once. The specimen was PBMCs. These receptor sequences come from a man aged 55 to 70 in good health and CMV-seronegative.

This clone was counted only a few times. The rearrangement uses TRBV28 and TRBJ1-3, with unresolved D. Trimming left V 8 bases short and J 2 bases short, with 13 bases between. CDR1 is MDHEN, CDR2 SYDVKM, per germline. The CDR3 length is 14 residues. The CDR3 DNA follows: TGTGCCAGCGAGTCGGGAGCGACTGGAAACACCATATATTTT. The encoded protein is CASESGATGNTIYF.

The V gene is TRBV7-3, the J gene TRBJ2-7; 9 bases are shared with TRBD1. This CDR3 contains 14 residues. With V trimmed by 5 bases and J by 4 bases, 6 bases remained unmatched. Germline CDR1 SGHTA, CDR2 FQGTGA. This chain's CDR3 is CASSPGTGSYEQYF. CDR3 nucleotides: TGTGCCAGCAGCCCTGGGACAGGGTCGTACGAGCAGTACTTC.

The gene calls are TRBV7-9 and TRBJ1-1; TRBD1 aligns across 12 bases. The CDR3 has 17 residues. V lost 2 bases and J lost 1; bases outside the gene matches: 5. Germline loops: CDR1 SEHNR, CDR2 FQNEAQ (reference sequence). CDR3 in amino acids: CASSLRDRGQGNTEAFF. In nucleotides, the CDR3 is TGTGCCAGCAGCTTACGGGACAGGGGGCAGGGGAACACTGAAGCTTTCTTT.

V is TRBV29-1 and J is TRBJ1-4; 7 positions agree with TRBD1. The CDR3 spans 15 residues. In germline, CDR1 is SQVTM, CDR2 ANQGSEA. With V trimmed by 5 bases and J by 1 base, 7 bases remained unmatched. The DNA for the CDR3 is TGCAGCGTTCAAGTCAGGGGGGAAACTAATGAAAAACTGTTTTTT. Translating gives CSVQVRGETNEKLFF.

In this sample, this clone turned up a few times. V usage is TRBV6-5 and J usage is TRBJ2-3; D is ambiguous. V lost 6 bases and J 6 bases, leaving 13 bases between the germline ends. The CDR3 is 13 residues long. The V gene's germline CDR1 is MNHEY and CDR2 SVGAGI. The CDR3 spells CASRLQSTDTQYF. As DNA, the CDR3 is TGTGCCAGCAGATTACAAAGTACGGATACGCAGTATTTT.

V gene TRBV30 combines with J gene TRBJ2-3, with D possibly being TRBD1 (6 bases). CDR3 length: 14 residues. CDR1 GTSNPN and CDR2 SVGIG come from the germline V gene (reference sequence). V was shortened by 5 bases and J by 2 bases, with 14 bases between the two germline ends. CDR3 sequence: CAWAHRVSTDTQYF. The CDR3 DNA reads TGTGCCTGGGCACACAGGGTTTCCACAGATACGCAGTATTTT. Together with reference TRBV30 and TRBJ2-3, the CDR3 gives the full variable domain: SQTIHQWPATLVQPVGSPLSLECTVEGTSNPNLYWYRQAAGRGLQLLFYSVGIGQISSEVPQNLSASRPQDRQFILSSKKLLLSDSGFYLCAWAHRVSTDTQYFGPGTRLTVL.

The V and J genes are TRBV7-9 and TRBJ2-7; 7 bases line up with TRBD1. CDR3 size: 14 residues. J gave up 3 bases and V 5 bases, and 7 bases lay outside the gene matches. Germline CDR1 SEHNR, CDR2 FQNEAQ (reference sequence). CDR3 region: CASSPRTGHYEQYF. The DNA of the CDR3 is TGTGCCAGCAGCCCTCGGACAGGCCACTACGAGCAGTACTTC.

The chain combines TRBV9 with TRBJ2-2; 12 bases are a match to TRBD1. CDR1 and CDR2 from the germline V gene are SGDLS and YYNGEE. The CDR3 sequence is 17 residues long. With 1 base clipped from V and 4 bases from J, the junction kept 5 bases outside the gene matches. The CDR3 DNA reads as TGTGCCAGCAGCGTAAAGGGACAGGGGGCTTCCACCGGGGAGCTGTTTTTT. Amino acids: CASSVKGQGASTGELFF.

The rearrangement uses TRBV4-2 and TRBJ2-1; 9 positions match TRBD2. The germline gives CDR1 LGHNA, CDR2 YNFKEQ. The CDR3 is 17 residues long. The ends lost 2 bases at V and 6 bases at J; junction bases unmatched: 11. In nucleotides, the CDR3 is TGTGCCAGCAGCCAAAGTACGGCTAGCGGGGCTATCAATGAGCAGTTCTTC. Protein product: CASSQSTASGAINEQFF.

V usage is TRBV28 and J usage is TRBJ1-4; 8 bases fit TRBD1. The CDR3 runs 15 residues. Germline V gives CDR1 MDHEN, CDR2 SYDVKM. V lost 7 bases to trimming and J lost 10 bases; unmatched junction nucleotides: 14. The CDR3 bases are TGTGCCAGCACAGAACGTCCAGGGGGCATCGGAAAACTGTTTTTT. Translating gives CASTERPGGIGKLFF.

The genes are TRBV2 and TRBJ2-7; D gene unclear. The V and J ends lost 6 bases and 5 bases respectively, with 8 bases between them. There are 11 residues in the CDR3. The germline gives CDR1 SNHLY, CDR2 FYNNEI. CDR3 nucleotides: TGTGCCAGCAGGGAGAGAGACGAGCAGTACTTC. This codes for CASRERDEQYF. The whole variable domain, filled in from reference TRBV2 and TRBJ2-7, reads EPEVTQTPSHQVTQMGQEVILRCVPISNHLYFYWYRQILGQKVEFLVSFYNNEISEKSEIFDDQFSVERPDGSNFTLKIRSTKLEDSAMYFCASRERDEQYFGPGTRLTVT.

The chain combines TRBV5-5 with TRBJ2-5, with unresolved D. CDR1 and CDR2 (germline): SGHKS, YYEKEE (reference sequence). The CDR3 has 15 residues. Deletions cut 1 base from V and 4 bases from J, with 14 bases between. This CDR3 is CASSLIPSSRETQYF. In DNA form, the CDR3 reads TGTGCCAGCAGCTTGATCCCTTCATCGAGAGAGACCCAGTACTTC.

Comment on this clone: The same CDR3 is also encoded by other DNA sequences in this sample. The genes are TRBV7-9 and TRBJ1-1, with a tentative D call TRBD1 (6 bases). The CDR3 has 14 residues. Germline V gene data show CDR1 as SEHNR and CDR2 as FQNEAQ (reference sequence). Trimming stripped 1 base from V and 0 bases from J, with 6 bases between. CDR3 DNA: TGTGCCAGCAGCTTAGGGACAGTGAACACTGAAGCTTTCTTT. Its translation is CASSLGTVNTEAFF. Based on the CDR3 plus reference TRBV7-9 and TRBJ1-1, the full variable domain is DTGVSQNPRHKITKRGQNVTFRCDPISEHNRLYWYRQTLGQGPEFLTYFQNEAQLEKSRLLSDRFSAERPKGSFSTLEIQRTEQGDSAMYLCASSLGTVNTEAFFGQGTRLTVV.